The T cell receptor (beta chain) under discussion was sequenced for a study of fetal regulatory T cell absence and autoimmunity (TCRdb year 2017). With respect to the entire study: Exocrine pancreas autoimmunity was observed in the IPEX patients in the absence of clinical diabetes.

As for this clone: The antigen this receptor binds is unknown. No much larger clonotype is one base removed from it; base qualities were not supplied.

Genomic DNA from frozen pancreas tissue was processed for repertoire sequencing. The DNeasy Blood and Tissue Kit was used to extract about 2-3.2 ug of genomic DNA from umbilical cord blood or frozen pancreas. On the immunoSEQ human TCRbeta survey platform, a two-step multiplex PCR amplified and barcoded the TCRbeta CDR3 regions. Sequencing of the libraries was done on Illumina instruments, and IgH was sequenced in parallel from the same samples. Under the source paper's analysis protocol: To remove PCR and sequencing errors, raw reads were filtered against the IMGT V, D, J definitions and then binned using a nearest-neighbor algorithm. Clones were defined by identical nucleotide sequence; differential abundance between tissues used per-clone Fisher exact tests with pFDR threshold p<0.01. Clones whose frequencies were too low for statistical inference were excluded by a minimum inclusion filter of 10 in either sample. The immunoSEQ Analyzer was used for pairwise clonal comparisons, while IMGT tools were used to assess gene family usage. TCRdb obtained this table from immuneACCESS and retained in-frame rearrangements with V and J assigned. These tables miss some clones; where compared with another copy, unresolved V genes account for less than half of the shortfall, and the remainder is unexplained. The V and J calls and clone size were taken over from that table, and D and trimming were inferred from the DNA. The sample records 95,000 or so clones, 72% of which are singletons. The ten largest clones represent just under 2% of the sample.

Study-wide conclusions, independent of this receptor: Compared with cord blood, the pancreas TCR compartment showed significant oligoclonal enrichment, and some top clones were enriched more than 85-fold. Cord blood and pancreas had broadly similar TRB gene family usage, which resembled published neonatal and adult repertoires. The oligoclonal enrichment was taken as support for antigen-driven autoimmunity in the pancreas before birth in IPEX syndrome.

Spanning cysteine to phenylalanine, the CDR3 consists of 20 amino acids. Only the CDR3 DNA is retained, 60 bases long and in frame from the first base. Germline trimming: 0 bases from V, 6 bases from J; junction bases outside gene matches: 20. CDR1 SGHRS and CDR2 YFSETQ are derived from the germline V gene. This clonotype was obtained from a male donor with IPEX syndrome. Source material: pancreas tissue. This sequence uses TRBV5-1 and TRBJ2-7, and TRBD2 aligns with 11 junction nucleotides. The DNA reads TGCGCCAGCAGCTTGGCCTTCTCGGGGTCGGGCACTAGCGGGAGTCGCGAGCAGTACTTC. Its protein product is CASSLAFSGSGTSGSREQYF.